The entry that follows covers one T cell receptor beta chain sequence. Its antigen is not known. This sample is part of a study of cytomegalovirus exposure and HLA in healthy donors. About the study: About 85 million unique TCR sequences came from HLA-typed donors in an early release. General study points: Reported results showed that the classifier diagnosed cytomegalovirus status with high specificity and sensitivity. Cytomegalovirus association was listed for under 200 TCR beta chains.

Trimming took 3 bases from V and 3 from J, leaving 8 bases between them. Germline V gene sequence: CDR1 SGHVS, CDR2 FNYEAQ. This CDR3 is built from 14 residues. Use of 60 Vbeta and 13 Jbeta primers characterized the PCR. Assay used: immunoSEQ multiplex PCR; TCRdb lists only in-frame clones, some missing. The sample holds roughly 150,000 clones, about 85% seen once. J is TRBJ2-2 and V is TRBV7-6, with D perhaps TRBD1 (6 bases). The sequence was obtained from a woman aged 18 to 35 in good health and CMV-seronegative. Material for sequencing was PBMCs. For the CDR3, the DNA is TGTGCCAGCAGCTTGGGGGCAGACACCGGGGAGCTGTTTTTT. Its translation is CASSLGADTGELFF.